This TCR beta chain was profiled in a study of monozygotic twins with inflammatory bowel disease. Study conclusions and caveats: Telling apart the different T cell subtypes was not possible.

Added by template switching were UMIs that each held a 6-nucleotide sample barcode. Reanalyzing the 5' RACE reads, TCRdb keeps one entry per CDR3 protein, without DNA. The ten top clones account for about 8%, within a sample of about 200,000 distinct CDR3 sequences. As regards this clonotype: The antigen is not known.

The sample taken for sequencing was blood. This receptor was identified in a human donor with ulcerative colitis or Crohn's disease, or a healthy co-twin of an affected twin (not recorded which).

The CDR3 is CASSGMGPSSGANVLTF. The J gene is TRBJ2-6, the V gene TRBV7-2. CDR3 length: 17 amino acids. Germline CDR1 is SGHTA and CDR2 is FQGNSA.